Here is one T cell receptor beta chain with its context. Its target is not known. One entry per CDR3 protein results from TCRdb running MiXCR on the 5' RACE reads. Among approximately 410,000 distinct CDR3 sequences, 23% were seen once, and the ten largest hold less than 15%. The CDR3 is made up of 12 amino acids. Germline V lookup: CDR1 SQVTM, CDR2 ANQGSEA. The germline V and J ends were trimmed by 6 bases and 4 bases, with 12 bases remaining between them. This record comes from a study of T-cell memory formation after mild COVID-19. Broader study findings: Pre-infection memory carried some responding clones, suggesting that cross-reactive memory joined.

This chain links TRBV29-1 with TRBJ1-2; no firm D call. Sequenced sample: PBMCs or a T cell subset sorted from them (not recorded which). This TCR came from an adult woman who had mild COVID-19 (a few samples of this study predate the infection). Cell type and time point are not known. The CDR3 bases are TGCAGCGTCTTAGGACGGACCTATGGCTACACCTTC. Translation: CSVLGRTYGYTF.